This paragraph reports one T cell receptor beta chain. Its antigen remains unknown. Germline V gene sequence: CDR1 MDHEN, CDR2 SYDVKM. This CDR3 contains 16 residues. Trimming cost V 5 bases and J 4 bases; bases outside gene matches: 10. PCR used 60 Vbeta primers and 13 Jbeta primers. Only in-frame clones appear in the TCRdb table, and some are missing; sequencing was by immunoSEQ multiplex PCR. The data show approximately 120,000 clones, about 74% seen once. These data come from a study of cytomegalovirus exposure and HLA in healthy donors. Study-wide results and limits: It was reportedly the case that the classifier diagnosed cytomegalovirus status with high specificity and sensitivity.

The genes are TRBV28 and TRBJ2-3, with 9 bases fitting TRBD1. Sequenced: PBMCs. This sequence originates from a woman aged 45-59 years in good health and CMV-seropositive. Here the CDR3 DNA reads TGTGCCAGCAGTCTACAGGGGGCTGCTGTCTCAGATACGCAGTATTTT. Residues: CASSLQGAAVSDTQYF.